This T cell receptor beta chain stems from a study of beta chain features in type 1 diabetes. Study background: Patients did not differ from healthy donors in age, gender or cell yield.

The authors reverse transcribed all of the isolated RNA, so sequencing captured expressed TCRB transcripts. Measured with immunoSEQ multiplex PCR; TCRdb has only the in-frame clones, and not every one. The sample comprises just over 600,000 clones, around 16% of which are singletons, and around 0.095% rests with the top ten. V was shortened by 0 bases and J by 2 bases, with 11 bases between the two germline ends. The CDR3 is 15 amino acids. Germline assignment: CDR1 MNHEY and CDR2 SMNVEV (reference sequence). This clone has only a few counts. Its antigen is still unknown. CD45RO/CCR7/CD25/CD127/CD95/CD27 sorting isolated CD4+ naive, central memory, regulatory and stem cell-like memory cells. All sorted populations exceeded 95% purity. Overall study results and limits: Patients with type 1 diabetes carried fewer insertions and had more deletions at their VDJ junctions.

This chain links TRBV27 with TRBJ2-7; D is perhaps TRBD2 (6 bases). The receptor comes from a man younger than 30 in good health. The material sequenced was naive CD4+ T cells from blood. The CDR3: CASSLSLRGPYEQYF. DNA of the CDR3: TGTGCCAGCAGTTTATCGTTGCGGGGCCCCTACGAGCAGTACTTC.